This T cell receptor (beta chain) was identified in a study of pediatric ulcerative colitis. Whole-study results and caveats: Ulcerative colitis patients shared more blood-rectal clones than controls. Some T cells in rectal biopsies may come from blood, especially with overt colitis. Repertoires came from total lymphocyte DNA, so rare subsets like regulatory T cells may be missed.

The protocol was immunoSEQ multiplex PCR, while the TCRdb copy is restricted to in-frame clones and leaves out a portion. The data show fewer than 20,000 clones, over 65% seen once. This CDR3 spans 12 amino acids. The ends lost 9 bases at V and 7 bases at J; junction bases unmatched: 5. CDR1 MNHEY and CDR2 SVGAGI come from the germline V gene. The rectum was sampled with one to two pinch biopsies at colonoscopy. Concerning this clone itself: Its antigen is unknown.

Sequencing input: gut tissue. This clonotype was obtained from a boy aged 5-17 years with moderate ulcerative colitis. The V gene is TRBV6-5, the J gene TRBJ2-2; TRBD1 agrees at 7 bases. CDR3 residues: CASSGGVGELFF. CDR3 in DNA: TGTGCCAGTTCAGGGGGTGTCGGGGAGCTGTTTTTT.